A selection of T cell receptor beta chains follows, all from one sample in a study of blood T cell repertoires in COVID-19. Some clones are missing from TCRdb's copy, which holds only in-frame ones; the method was immunoSEQ multiplex PCR. The sample contains about 670,000 clones, 75% to 90% of which appear only once. Specimen: peripheral blood. The origin of the receptors is a woman aged 18 to 35 with acute or convalescent COVID-19. Each CDR3 is given with its conserved first and last residue. A D gene is named only where the DNA matches it firmly. For some rows the clone size is stated as once, few or many, or as a class when expanded; others skip it.

TRBV19	TRBJ2-5	NA	NA	TGTGCCAGTAGCTATAGAAAAGAGACCCAGTACTTC	CASSYRKETQYF
TRBV6-6	TRBJ2-7	NA	once	TGTGCCAGCAGTTACTCCGGGACATTTCTTCAGCAGTACTTC	CASSYSGTFLQQYF
TRBV12-5	TRBJ1-3	TRBD1	once	TGTGCTAGTGGACCCCCGACAGGGCGGTCTGGAAACACCATATATTTT	CASGPPTGRSGNTIYF
TRBV5-4	TRBJ1-2	TRBD1	NA	TGTGCCAGCAGCTTGGTCGGACAGGGGACCTATCTCTCCTACACCTTC	CASSLVGQGTYLSYTF
TRBV6-6	TRBJ2-3	TRBD2	NA	TGTGCCAGCAGTTACGCGGGGGGTGCTAGCACAGATACGCAGTATTTT	CASSYAGGASTDTQYF
TRBV19	TRBJ1-2	TRBD1	NA	TGTGCCAGTAGTATCTCGGCGGCAGGGGGGCTCTATGGCTACACCTTC	CASSISAAGGLYGYTF
TRBV28	TRBJ2-5	NA	NA	TGTGCCACTCGAGGGAGACAAGAGACCCAGTACTTC	CATRGRQETQYF
TRBV7-9	TRBJ1-3	NA	NA	TGTGCCAGCAGCTTAAGTCAGGGAGGCTTCTCTGGAAACACCATATATTTT	CASSLSQGGFSGNTIYF
TRBV4-3	TRBJ1-5	NA	NA	TGCGCCAGCAGCCAAGAGTGGGAGCTCAATCAGCCCCAGCATTTT	CASSQEWELNQPQHF
TRBV5-1	TRBJ1-5	NA	NA	TGCGCCAGCACCGAGCGCGGTTCGCGCAATCAGCCCCAGCATTTT	CASTERGSRNQPQHF
TRBV7-2	TRBJ2-6	NA	NA	TGTGCCAGCAGAATAGGGGGATCCGGGGCCAACGTCCTGACTTTC	CASRIGGSGANVLTF
TRBV2	TRBJ1-1	NA	NA	TGTGCCAGCAGTGAAAGGACACCCCACGGTGGAGCTTTCTTT	CASSERTPHGGAFF
TRBV20-1	TRBJ2-3	TRBD2	once	TGCAGTGCTAGTTCTCCAGGACTAGCGGGGGGTACAGATACGCAGTATTTT	CSASSPGLAGGTDTQYF
TRBV15	TRBJ2-7	NA	NA	TGTGCCACCAGCAGCCCCACGGTGACTACCTCCTACGAGCAGTACTTC	CATSSPTVTTSYEQYF
TRBV3-1/TRBV3-2	TRBJ2-7	TRBD1	NA	TGTGCCAGCAGCCAAGGGGACAGGGGGCTCTACGAGCAGTACTTC	CASSQGDRGLYEQYF
TRBV5-6	TRBJ2-4	TRBD1	NA	TGTGCCAGCAGCCCTCCGGACAGGGGATACCCAACAGCCAAAAACATTCAGTACTTC	CASSPPDRGYPTAKNIQYF
TRBV6-2/TRBV6-3	TRBJ2-2	TRBD2	NA	TGTGCCAGTAGCGGGGGGGCAGGAACCGGGGAGCTGTTTTTT	CASSGGAGTGELFF
TRBV6-5	TRBJ2-6	NA	NA	TGTGCCAGCAGTAACTTACACTCTGGGGCCAACGTCCTGACTTTC	CASSNLHSGANVLTF
TRBV6-6	TRBJ1-1	NA	NA	TGTGCCAGCAGTTTTCCCGTGGGCGCTTTCTTT	CASSFPVGAFF